The entry below gives a single T cell receptor beta chain sequence along with its context. This entry comes from a study of radiation and T cells in renal cell carcinoma. Time point reported: blood 4 weeks post-SBRT, at nephrectomy. Noted treatment: 15 Gy SBRT to primary tumor, nephrectomy 4 weeks later. After SBRT, blood was collected at 2 and 4 weeks, plus baseline. The tumor was a clear cell renal cell carcinoma. Generated by immunoSEQ multiplex PCR, the TCRdb table keeps only in-frame clones and is missing some. Among some 150,000 clones listed, 75% to 90% were seen once. Sequencing was performed on blood, taken from a patient whose treatment included radiotherapy and nephrectomy. The receptor comes from a woman between 45 and 60 years old with renal cell carcinoma.

CDR3 DNA sequence: TGTGCCAGCAGCCAACCCTCCAGGGGGCAGGGAACCTACGAGCAGTACTTC. Its translation: CASSQPSRGQGTYEQYF. The rearrangement uses TRBV7-2 and TRBJ2-7, with TRBD1 identical over 8 bases. Germline assignment: CDR1 SGHTA and CDR2 FQGNSA. The V segment lost 5 bases and the J segment 2 bases; nucleotides outside the gene matches: 14. This CDR3 has 17 amino acids. Combining the CDR3 with reference TRBV7-2 and TRBJ2-7 gives the whole variable domain GAGVSQSPSNKVTEKGKDVELRCDPISGHTALYWYRQSLGQGLEFLIYFQGNSAPDKSGLPSDRFSAERTGGSVSTLTIQRTQQEDSAVYLCASSQPSRGQGTYEQYFGPGTRLTVT.